This T cell receptor beta chain was identified in a study of T cell repertoires in cytomegalovirus infection. Study in general: The authors relied on CMV epitopes, both recently identified HLA-C-restricted and well-studied HLA-B-restricted. Public TCR beta signatures were indicative of both CMV infection and a matching HLA type.

V lost 7 bases and J 8 bases, leaving 21 bases between the germline ends. Germline V CDR1 and CDR2: MNHEY, SMNVEV (reference sequence). CDR3 length: 15 residues. This clonotype was detected only a few times. The target antigen is unknown. The study, taken as a whole, reports: Accumulated public TCR beta family frequency recognized individuals carrying CMV together with the relevant HLA.

TCRdb fed the reads into MiXCR, producing one record per CDR3 protein. The sample shows 650,000 to 850,000 distinct CDR3 sequences, just under 30% of them seen only once. This material consisted of cultured CD8+ T cells from PBMCs, taken from culture after CMV antigen stimulation. The sequence derives from a human donor in good health (CMV status not recorded). Some clones in this sample may be carry-over from other donors' samples. This rearrangement joins TRBV27 to TRBJ2-1; D may be TRBD1 (6 bases). Here the CDR3 DNA reads TGTGCCAGCACTCCGGGACACGTACCCAGGGATGAGCAGTTCTTC. This translates into CASTPGHVPRDEQFF.